These T cell receptor beta chains were read from a single sample in a study of neoadjuvant anti-PD-1 for oral cavity cancer. This table comes from immunoSEQ multiplex PCR, and its TCRdb copy is limited to in-frame clones, with some not included. The data show over 20,000 clones, with under 30% seen just once and about 16% held by the top ten. Sequences were derived from tumor tissue, sampled after nivolumab (anti-PD-1) treatment. These receptors came from a person aged 40 to 85 with oral cavity squamous cell carcinoma. Each CDR3 is given with its conserved first and last residue. The D gene is left open where the match is weak. Rows may omit the clone size; those that give it use once, few, many or a size class.

- | TRBD2 | TRBJ2-7 | TRBV30 | CAWSEKGLADYEQYF | TGTGCCTGGAGTGAGAAGGGTCTAGCGGATTACGAGCAGTACTTC
many | TRBD1 | TRBJ2-1 | TRBV15 | CATSETTRGNEQFF | TGTGCCACCAGCGAGACCACCAGGGGGAATGAGCAGTTCTTC
few | - | TRBJ2-7 | TRBV6-5 | CASTGPGLWDEQYF | TGTGCCAGCACCGGACCGGGACTTTGGGATGAGCAGTACTTC
- | - | TRBJ1-2 | TRBV7-8 | CASSLDGGATYGYTF | TGTGCCAGCAGCTTAGATGGGGGTGCAACATATGGCTACACCTTC
few | TRBD2 | TRBJ2-1 | TRBV28 | CASKGEAGGPSSQVSYNEQFF | TGTGCCAGCAAGGGGGAAGCGGGAGGGCCATCCTCCCAAGTCTCCTACAATGAGCAGTTCTTC
- | - | TRBJ1-2 | TRBV6-1 | CASRAGRYGYTF | TGTGCCAGCAGGGCAGGACGGTATGGCTACACCTTC
- | TRBD1 | TRBJ2-7 | TRBV28 | CASSYGTGGDEQYF | TGTGCCAGCAGTTACGGGACAGGGGGTGACGAGCAGTACTTC
few | - | TRBJ2-7 | TRBV6-5 | CASSYSADAPRIEQYF | TGTGCCAGCAGTTACTCAGCCGATGCCCCGCGGATCGAGCAGTACTTC
- | - | TRBJ1-2 | TRBV27 | CASSQFASYGYTF | TGTGCCAGCAGCCAGTTTGCAAGCTATGGCTACACCTTC
- | - | TRBJ1-6 | TRBV9 | CASSVQDNSPLHF | TGTGCCAGCAGCGTACAAGACAATTCACCCCTCCACTTT
- | - | TRBJ1-1 | TRBV5-4 | CASSRYRDPSLNTEAFF | TGTGCCAGCAGCCGATACAGGGACCCCTCATTGAACACTGAAGCTTTCTTT
- | - | TRBJ2-1 | TRBV5-1 | CASSPRMQSEQFF | TGCGCCAGCAGCCCCCGGATGCAATCTGAGCAGTTCTTC
- | TRBD2 | TRBJ2-7 | TRBV15 | CATSRDTSGSYEQYF | TGTGCCACCAGCAGAGACACTAGCGGTTCTTACGAGCAGTACTTC
- | - | TRBJ1-4 | TRBV6-6 | CASSTFREGPEKLFF | TGTGCCAGCAGCACTTTCAGGGAGGGGCCTGAAAAACTGTTTTTT
once | TRBD1 | TRBJ1-2 | TRBV7-8 | CASSLVGTGYGYTF | TGTGCCAGCAGCTTAGTCGGGACAGGCTATGGCTACACCTTC
- | - | TRBJ2-2 | TRBV27 | CASSFQLSGELFF | TGTGCCAGCAGTTTTCAACTCTCCGGGGAGCTGTTTTTT
- | - | TRBJ2-7 | TRBV30 | CAWRASPYEQYF | TGTGCCTGGAGGGCCTCACCTTACGAGCAGTACTTC
few | TRBD2 | TRBJ2-1 | TRBV5-1 | CASSSTSGGRNEQFF | TGCGCCAGCAGCTCGACTAGCGGGGGCAGAAATGAGCAGTTCTTC
- | - | TRBJ2-7 | TRBV2 | CASTGRGAGEQYF | TGTGCCAGCACTGGTCGGGGGGCGGGAGAGCAGTACTTC
- | TRBD1 | TRBJ1-6 | TRBV5-1 | CASSLGQGANSPLHF | TGCGCCAGCAGCTTGGGACAGGGGGCTAATTCACCCCTCCACTTT
few | TRBD1 | TRBJ1-2 | TRBV28 | CASSRRDRVDYGYTF | TGTGCCAGCAGCCGTCGGGACAGGGTCGACTATGGCTACACCTTC
few | - | TRBJ2-5 | TRBV5-1 | CASSGDSQETQYF | TGCGCCAGCAGCGGTGACTCCCAAGAGACCCAGTACTTC
- | TRBD2 | TRBJ2-2 | TRBV29-1 | CSVESVGVAGGRTGELFF | TGCAGCGTTGAATCAGTCGGTGTAGCGGGAGGGCGAACCGGGGAGCTGTTTTTT
few | - | TRBJ2-3 | TRBV18 | CASSRAGATDTQYF | TGTGCCAGCTCACGGGCAGGGGCCACAGATACGCAGTATTTT
- | - | TRBJ1-1 | TRBV5-1 | CASSLEGRFSSEAFF | TGCGCCAGCAGCTTGGAAGGGAGGTTCTCATCTGAAGCTTTCTTT
medium-sized | - | TRBJ1-2 | TRBV6-5 | CASRGWGILDYGYTF | TGTGCCAGCAGGGGGTGGGGGATCTTGGACTATGGCTACACCTTC
few | - | TRBJ2-7 | TRBV6-6 | CASRPNSRGSDEQYF | TGTGCCAGCAGACCTAACTCCAGGGGTAGCGACGAGCAGTACTTC
- | TRBD1 | TRBJ1-2 | TRBV7-2 | CASSRTGGNYGYTF | TGTGCCAGCAGCAGGACAGGGGGTAACTATGGCTACACCTTC
few | - | TRBJ1-3 | TRBV27 | CASSSVYGSLSGNTIYF | TGTGCCAGCAGTTCCGTCTATGGTAGCCTCTCTGGAAACACCATATATTTT
few | TRBD1 | TRBJ2-1 | TRBV7-7 | CASSIGQGAFNEQFF | TGTGCTAGCAGTATCGGACAGGGGGCTTTTAATGAGCAGTTCTTC
- | TRBD1 | TRBJ1-2 | TRBV4-1 | CASSQADWAGGYGYTF | TGCGCCAGCAGCCAAGCTGACTGGGCAGGGGGCTATGGCTACACCTTC
- | - | TRBJ1-1 | TRBV5-7 | CASRPLAERMNTEAFF | TGTGCCAGCAGACCTCTTGCCGAGAGAATGAACACTGAAGCTTTCTTT
few | - | TRBJ2-1 | TRBV7-9 | CASSLWTENNEQFF | TGTGCCAGCAGCTTGTGGACGGAAAACAATGAGCAGTTCTTC
few | - | TRBJ1-2 | TRBV2 | CASSVRAGGSYGYTF | TGTGCCAGCAGTGTCCGCGCGGGGGGGTCCTATGGCTACACCTTC
few | - | TRBJ2-5 | TRBV18 | CASSLTPLASTGKTQYF | TGTGCCAGCTCACTCACTCCCCTAGCCTCAACGGGGAAGACCCAGTACTTC
- | - | TRBJ2-3 | TRBV15 | CATSRGRGTPSTDTQYF | TGTGCCACCAGCAGAGGGCGGGGGACACCTAGCACAGATACGCAGTATTTT
- | - | TRBJ2-1 | TRBV7-2 | CASSSRSGVQFF | TGTGCCAGCAGCTCACGTTCGGGTGTCCAGTTCTTC
- | - | TRBJ1-5 | TRBV7-8 | CASSAMAGYSNQPQHF | TGTGCCAGCAGCGCCATGGCGGGCTATAGCAATCAGCCCCAGCATTTT
few | - | TRBJ2-3 | TRBV20-1 | CSASLQDTQYF | TGCAGTGCTAGTTTGCAAGATACGCAGTATTTT
few | TRBD1 | TRBJ1-5 | TRBV7-2 | CASSLVRGHDQPQHF | TGTGCCAGCAGCTTAGTCAGGGGGCACGATCAGCCCCAGCATTTT
few | - | TRBJ1-5 | TRBV19 | CASSQKGNGNQPQHF | TGTGCCAGTAGTCAGAAAGGGAATGGCAATCAGCCCCAGCATTTT
few | TRBD2 | TRBJ2-1 | TRBV5-1 | CASSPWTSGRGNEQFF | TGCGCCAGCAGCCCGTGGACTAGCGGAAGGGGGAATGAGCAGTTCTTC
once | - | TRBJ1-1 | TRBV30 | CAWSLIPVDTEAFF | TGTGCCTGGAGTCTTATACCGGTGGACACTGAAGCTTTCTTT
- | TRBD2 | TRBJ2-6 | TRBV7-9 | CASSFGTTGANVLTF | TGTGCCAGCAGCTTTGGGACTACTGGGGCCAACGTCCTGACTTTC
- | - | TRBJ1-4 | TRBV2 | CASRPSGGDNEKLFF | TGTGCCAGCAGACCTTCGGGAGGAGATAATGAAAAACTGTTTTTT
- | - | TRBJ2-3 | TRBV7-3 | CASSLDSQDTQYF | TGTGCCAGCAGCTTAGACAGTCAAGATACGCAGTATTTT
few | - | TRBJ2-7 | TRBV5-4 | CASSLGAGWFYEQYF | TGTGCCAGCAGCTTGGGCGCAGGGTGGTTCTACGAGCAGTACTTC
few | - | TRBJ2-3 | TRBV7-3 | CASSTQGGSTDTQYF | TGTGCCAGCAGCACTCAGGGCGGGAGCACAGATACGCAGTATTTT
- | - | TRBJ2-3 | TRBV21-1 | CASSMGTGGKDTQYF | TGTGCCAGCAGCATGGGGACAGGGGGCAAGGATACGCAGTATTTT
- | TRBD1 | TRBJ2-7 | TRBV9 | CASSRDRAFSYEQYF | TGTGCCAGCAGCCGAGACAGGGCCTTCTCCTACGAGCAGTACTTC
few | TRBD1 | TRBJ1-1 | TRBV6-1 | CASKTGQGNTEAFF | TGTGCCAGCAAAACCGGACAGGGGAACACTGAAGCTTTCTTT
- | - | TRBJ2-7 | TRBV27 | CASRPAGRYEQYF | TGTGCCAGCAGGCCAGCAGGGCGCTACGAGCAGTACTTC
- | - | TRBJ1-5 | TRBV7-8 | CASSPRRGNQPQHF | TGTGCCAGCAGCCCCCGACGGGGGAATCAGCCCCAGCATTTT
- | - | TRBJ1-6 | TRBV27 | CASSRVSGYNSPLHF | TGTGCCAGCAGCAGGGTATCCGGTTATAATTCACCCCTCCACTTT
- | - | TRBJ1-4 | TRBV30 | CAWSGSKKLFF | TGTGCCTGGAGTGGATCGAAAAAACTGTTTTTT
- | - | TRBJ2-7 | TRBV5-1 | CASSLSALDWQYF | TGCGCCAGCAGCTTATCAGCTCTCGATTGGCAGTACTTC
many | - | TRBJ2-5 | TRBV27 | CASSSPERETQYF | TGTGCCAGCAGTTCCCCAGAGCGGGAGACCCAGTACTTC